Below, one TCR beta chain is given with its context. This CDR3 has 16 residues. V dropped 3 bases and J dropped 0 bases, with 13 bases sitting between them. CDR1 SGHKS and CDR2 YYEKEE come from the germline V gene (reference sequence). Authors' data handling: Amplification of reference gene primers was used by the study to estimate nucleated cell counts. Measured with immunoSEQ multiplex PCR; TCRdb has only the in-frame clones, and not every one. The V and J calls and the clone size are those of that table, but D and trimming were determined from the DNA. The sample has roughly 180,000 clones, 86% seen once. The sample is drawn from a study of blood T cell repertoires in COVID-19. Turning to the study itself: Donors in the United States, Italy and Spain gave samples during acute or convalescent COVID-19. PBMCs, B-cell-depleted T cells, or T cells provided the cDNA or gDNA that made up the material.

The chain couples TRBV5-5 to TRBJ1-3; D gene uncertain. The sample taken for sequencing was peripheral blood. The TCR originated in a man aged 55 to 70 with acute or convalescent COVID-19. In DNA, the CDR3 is TGTGCCAGCAGCTCCCCAGACGGCGGCTCTGGAAACACCATATATTTT. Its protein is CASSSPDGGSGNTIYF.